This TCR beta chain was recovered during a study of spatial heterogeneity in lung cancer (dated by TCRdb to between 2018 and 2021). At the level of the whole study: Beta-chain transcripts were consistently detected in greater numbers than alpha-chain transcripts, which likely reflects a higher abundance of beta-chain transcripts. In the raw uncorrected reads, each unique combination of TCR and UMI appeared on average more than ten times. The study quantitatively compared TCR alpha and beta repertoires across multiple tumor regions, matched nontumor lung and blood in non-small cell lung cancer. TCR repertoire features were related to nonsynonymous mutation counts determined by whole-exome sequencing of tumor tissue. Both alpha and beta chains were TCR-sequenced in hundreds of tumor regions, about 69 matched nontumor lung samples and roughly 50 PBMC samples obtained at surgery. Broader findings and caveats from the paper: Additional single-cell paired TCR alpha and beta sequencing was considered necessary to confirm, at a functional level, the hypothesis that regional TCRs recognize regional mutations. Ubiquitous expanded tumor TCRs showed up in blood more often at tumor resection than at routine follow-up.

There are many counts of this clonotype. The antigen this receptor binds is unknown. Base qualities were left out, and no much larger clone turns up one base away. Libraries came from 5' RACE. Sequencer: NextSeq 500. To allow correction of PCR and sequencing errors, the TCR library protocol tagged every TCR cDNA molecule with a unique molecular identifier. Regarding the original processing steps: TCR identification, UMI-based error correction and CDR3 extraction were performed with Decombinator tools. Expanded TCRs were defined as those above a frequency of 2 per 1,000, corresponding to the top 1% of the tumor frequency distribution. Renyi diversity was computed with the R vegan package after each repertoire had been subsampled 100 times to 5,000 TCRs. CDR3 similarity networks were constructed using string-kernel similarity of amino acid triplets, with links drawn between CDR3s whose pairwise similarity was above 0.82. The raw public data were reprocessed by TCRdb itself: fastp quality trimming at Q25, MiXCR clonotype calling, in-frame beta chains only. CDR3 protein sequences are deduplicated, and each keeps its most common genes and DNA. It is TCRdb's table, rather than the study itself, that gives the V and J calls and clone size. The sample data list some 47,000 distinct CDR3 sequences, and around 6.7% of these were observed just once. Clones ranked in the top ten supply 2.9% of the sample.

The sample's time point label, in plain terms: sample taken at primary tumor resection. For TCR sequencing, whole RNA was extracted from tumor and nontumor lung tissue, or from cryopreserved PBMC samples, and no cell sorting was done. The donors were 72 patients from the lung TRACERx cohort who had early-stage, untreated non-small cell lung cancer. Only patients with enough RNA available from two or more tumor regions were chosen for TCR sequencing. This receptor was identified in a female donor with early-stage non-small cell lung cancer. Here the sequenced sample was PBMCs, taken at surgery.

The CDR3 region: CSANTVLNTEAFF. The DNA sequence is TGCAGTGCTAACACAGTCCTGAACACTGAAGCTTTCTTT. The V and J genes are TRBV20-1 and TRBJ1-1; the D gene remains uncertain. Deletion took 4 bases off V and 0 bases off J, with a span of 9 bases between the germline ends. The germline V gene (reference sequence) sets CDR1 to DFQATT and CDR2 to SNEGSKA. The CDR3 spans 13 residues, from the cysteine through the phenylalanine. Only CDR3 DNA remains: 39 bases, in frame from the first base.